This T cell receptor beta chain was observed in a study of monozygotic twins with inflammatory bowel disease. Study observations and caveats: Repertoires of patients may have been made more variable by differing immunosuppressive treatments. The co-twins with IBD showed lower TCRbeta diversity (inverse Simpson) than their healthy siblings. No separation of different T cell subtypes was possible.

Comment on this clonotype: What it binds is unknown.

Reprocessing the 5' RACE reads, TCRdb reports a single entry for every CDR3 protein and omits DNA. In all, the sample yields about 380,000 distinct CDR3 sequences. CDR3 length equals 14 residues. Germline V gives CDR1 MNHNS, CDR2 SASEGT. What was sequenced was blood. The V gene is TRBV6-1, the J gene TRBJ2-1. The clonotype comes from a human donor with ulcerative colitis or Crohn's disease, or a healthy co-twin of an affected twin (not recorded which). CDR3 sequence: CASREAILGNEQFF.